The rows below give T cell receptor beta chains drawn from one sample of a study of blood T cell repertoires in COVID-19. Using immunoSEQ multiplex PCR, the repertoire was profiled, and TCRdb retains in-frame clones only, with some absent. The sample shows about 370,000 clones, around 90% of them seen only once. Source material: peripheral blood. These receptor sequences come from a woman aged 30 to 39 with COVID-19, enrolled during active disease. Each CDR3 is given with its conserved first and last residue. D genes are given only for firm matches.

D,V,J,DNA,CDR3
TRBD1,TRBV27,TRBJ1-6,TGTGCCAGCAGTTTTCGTTGGGACAGTCTGGTGTATTCACCCCTCCACTTT,CASSFRWDSLVYSPLHF
-,TRBV27,TRBJ2-1,TGTGCCAGCAGTTTATCCCGGAGGGTTAATGAGCAGTTCTTC,CASSLSRRVNEQFF
TRBD1,TRBV11-2,TRBJ1-2,TGTGCCAGCAGCTCACCGGGACAGGATGCTGGCTACACCTTC,CASSSPGQDAGYTF
TRBD1,TRBV11-2,TRBJ2-1,TGTGCCAGCAGGGACAGGGAAACCTACAATGAGCAGTTCTTC,CASRDRETYNEQFF
TRBD2,TRBV5-5,TRBJ2-1,TGTGCCAGCAGCTACCCGACTAGCGGGAGGGCTTACAATGAGCAGTTCTTC,CASSYPTSGRAYNEQFF
-,TRBV6-2/TRBV6-3,TRBJ1-1,TGTGCCAGCAGTTACGGAGGGACTCCGGGCGATTGGAGGAACACTGAAGCTTTCTTT,CASSYGGTPGDWRNTEAFF
-,TRBV25-1,TRBJ2-3,TGTGCCAGCACCAAACCGGGGAGCGCAGATACGCAGTATTTT,CASTKPGSADTQYF
-,TRBV2,TRBJ2-5,TGTGCCAGCCGGGTTGGCGAGACCCAGTACTTC,CASRVGETQYF
-,TRBV5-1,TRBJ2-4,TGCGCCAGCAGCTTGGTGGGGGGTCCCAAAAACATTCAGTACTTC,CASSLVGGPKNIQYF
-,TRBV7-2,TRBJ2-3,TGTGCCAGCAGCTCGTTACGGGACTGGTCTGTCCGCACAGATACGCAGTATTTT,CASSSLRDWSVRTDTQYF
-,TRBV4-1,TRBJ1-1,TGCGCCAGCAGCCAAGTGGGGCTGACTGAAGCTTTCTTT,CASSQVGLTEAFF
-,TRBV7-2,TRBJ1-6,TGTGCCAGCCACCGGACATTTACTTCACCCCTCCACTTT,CASHRTFTSPLHF
TRBD1,TRBV5-5,TRBJ1-1,TGTGCCAGCAGCCCGCGACAGGGGCGGAACACTGAAGCTTTCTTT,CASSPRQGRNTEAFF
TRBD2,TRBV5-5,TRBJ2-1,TGTGCCAGCAGCCTTAGCGGGGCGAACTACAATGAGCAGTTCTTC,CASSLSGANYNEQFF
-,TRBV7-2,TRBJ1-5,TGTGCCAGCAGCTTCTCAGGTTATAGCAATCAGCCCCAGCATTTT,CASSFSGYSNQPQHF
-,TRBV10-3,TRBJ2-2,TGTGCCGCCCGAGATCAACTAGTCGGGGAGCTGTTTTTT,CAARDQLVGELFF
TRBD1,TRBV9,TRBJ2-1,TGTGCCAGCAGCTCCACTTGGAACCGGGACAGGGGGCCGGTGTCCTACAATGAGCAGTTCTTC,CASSSTWNRDRGPVSYNEQFF
-,TRBV7-9,TRBJ2-2,TGTGCCAGCAGCATAACAAATGATGGCGGGGAGCTGTTTTTT,CASSITNDGGELFF